The rows below give T cell receptor beta chains drawn from one sample of a study of blood T cell repertoires in COVID-19. The data were produced by immunoSEQ multiplex PCR, yet TCRdb's version contains in-frame clones alone and is incomplete. The sample consists of about 270,000 clones, approximately 86% of them appearing once. The specimen sequenced was peripheral blood. Receptors originate from a woman aged 70-85 years with COVID-19, enrolled during active disease. CDR3s include the opening cysteine and the closing phenylalanine or tryptophan. D genes are given only for firm matches.

v_gene,j_gene,d_gene,CDR3nt,CDR3aa
TRBV28,TRBJ2-5,TRBD1,TGTGCCAGCAGCGACTGGAGCCAGGGGGATGGAGAGACCCAGTACTTC,CASSDWSQGDGETQYF
TRBV13,TRBJ2-7,NA,TGTGCCAGCAGCTTAAGTGGTGCAGGATTTCCCTACGAGCAGTACTTC,CASSLSGAGFPYEQYF
TRBV21-1,TRBJ2-5,NA,TGTGCCAGCAGCAAAGACGAGACAGGGGCCTCGGAGACCCAGTACTTC,CASSKDETGASETQYF
TRBV3-1/TRBV3-2,TRBJ2-5,TRBD2,TGTGCCAGCAGCCCTAGCGGTACGGAGACCCAGTACTTC,CASSPSGTETQYF
TRBV5-1,TRBJ2-7,TRBD1,TGCGCCAGCAGCTGGACAGGGCTGGACGAGCAGTACTTC,CASSWTGLDEQYF
TRBV7-3,TRBJ2-5,NA,TGTGCCAGCAGCTTAACGGCCTTGCTCCAAGAGACCCAGTACTTC,CASSLTALLQETQYF
TRBV5-4,TRBJ2-2,NA,TGTGCCAGTCGACAGTTCACCGGGGAGCTGTTTTTT,CASRQFTGELFF
TRBV10-3,TRBJ1-2,TRBD1,TGTGCCATCAGTGTGGGCAGGGGGGATGGCTACACCTTC,CAISVGRGDGYTF
TRBV30,TRBJ1-5,NA,TGTGCCTGGAGTCGAGGAAAAGAGCCCCAGCATTTT,CAWSRGKEPQHF
TRBV2,TRBJ1-1,NA,TGTGCCAGCAGGGAGGACGTGAACACTGAAGCTTTCTTT,CASREDVNTEAFF